This TCR beta chain was documented in a study of metastatic and nonmetastatic thyroid tumors. At the level of the study: It was across blood and tumor or nodule tissue from malignant and benign thyroid patients that repertoires were compared. Whole-study results and caveats: A significant increase in TCR beta diversity was reportedly seen in malignant thyroid tumors relative to benign nodules, in blood and tumor.

This clone came up many times. Its antigen is still unknown. Germline and junction disagree at one end, which may indicate a read error. All patients were treatment-naive before thyroid surgery. TCRdb reanalyzed the PCR reads via MiXCR. The sample records 22,000 or so clones, about a sixth being singletons. This CDR3 spans 14 amino acids. Germline V gene sequence: CDR1 SNHLY, CDR2 FYNNEI. The receptor was isolated from a female donor with papillary thyroid cancer or a benign thyroid nodule (not recorded which). Some clones in this sample may be carry-over from other donors' samples. Sequencing was done on a sample of blood. The chain couples TRBV2 to TRBJ2-3, with D uncertain. This CDR3 reads CASSEGIDTDTQYF. CDR3 bases: TGTGCCAGCAGCGAAGGGATAGACACAGATACGCAGTATTTT.